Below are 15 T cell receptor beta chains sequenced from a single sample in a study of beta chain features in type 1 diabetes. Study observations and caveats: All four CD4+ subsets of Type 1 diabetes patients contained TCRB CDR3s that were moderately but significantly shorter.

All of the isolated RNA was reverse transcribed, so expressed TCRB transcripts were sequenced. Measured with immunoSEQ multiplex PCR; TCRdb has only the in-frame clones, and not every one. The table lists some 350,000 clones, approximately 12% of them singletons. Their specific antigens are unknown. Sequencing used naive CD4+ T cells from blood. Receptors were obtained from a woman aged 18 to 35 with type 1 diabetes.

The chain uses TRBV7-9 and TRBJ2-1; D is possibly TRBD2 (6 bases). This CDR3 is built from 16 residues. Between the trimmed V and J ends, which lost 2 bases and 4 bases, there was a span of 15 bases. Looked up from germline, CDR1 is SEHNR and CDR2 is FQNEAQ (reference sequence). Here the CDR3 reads CASSLSGLRPYNEQFF. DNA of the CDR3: TGTGCCAGCAGCTTATCGGGACTCCGACCGTACAATGAGCAGTTCTTC.

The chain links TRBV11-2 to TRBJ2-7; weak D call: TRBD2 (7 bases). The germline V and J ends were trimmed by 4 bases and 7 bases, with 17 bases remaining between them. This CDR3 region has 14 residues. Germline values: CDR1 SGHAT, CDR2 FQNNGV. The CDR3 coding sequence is TGTGCCAGCAGCTCCAGGGGAGGGTCAGAGGAGCAGTACGTC. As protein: CASSSRGGSEEQYV.

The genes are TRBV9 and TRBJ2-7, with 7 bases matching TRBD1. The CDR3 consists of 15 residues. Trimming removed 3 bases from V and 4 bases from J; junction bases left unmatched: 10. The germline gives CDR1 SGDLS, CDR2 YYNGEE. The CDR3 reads CASSEATGSEYEQYF. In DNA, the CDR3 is TGTGCCAGCAGCGAAGCGACAGGGTCCGAGTACGAGCAGTACTTC.

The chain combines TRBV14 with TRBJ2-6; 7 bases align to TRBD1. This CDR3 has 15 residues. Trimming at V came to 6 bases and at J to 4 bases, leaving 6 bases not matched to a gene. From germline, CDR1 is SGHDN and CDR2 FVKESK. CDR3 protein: CASSQGVSGANVLTF. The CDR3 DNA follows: TGTGCCAGCAGTCAGGGGGTATCGGGGGCCAACGTCCTGACTTTC. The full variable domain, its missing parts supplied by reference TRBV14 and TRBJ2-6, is EAGVTQFPSHSVIEKGQTVTLRCDPISGHDNLYWYRRVMGKEIKFLLHFVKESKQDESGMPNNRFLAERTGGTYSTLKVQPAELEDSGVYFCASSQGVSGANVLTFGAGSRLTVL.

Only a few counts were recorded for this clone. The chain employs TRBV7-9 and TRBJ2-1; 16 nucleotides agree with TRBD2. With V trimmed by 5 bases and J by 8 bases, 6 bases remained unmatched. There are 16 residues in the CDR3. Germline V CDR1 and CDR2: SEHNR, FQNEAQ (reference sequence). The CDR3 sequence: CASSPGTSGRADEQFF. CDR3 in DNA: TGTGCCAGCAGCCCCGGGACTAGCGGGAGGGCGGATGAGCAGTTCTTC.

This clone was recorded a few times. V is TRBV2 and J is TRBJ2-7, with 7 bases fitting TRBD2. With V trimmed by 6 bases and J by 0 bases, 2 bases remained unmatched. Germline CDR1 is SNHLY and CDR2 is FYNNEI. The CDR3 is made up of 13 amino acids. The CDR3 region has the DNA TGTGCCAGCAGCCGGGACTACTCCTACGAGCAGTACTTC. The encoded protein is CASSRDYSYEQYF.

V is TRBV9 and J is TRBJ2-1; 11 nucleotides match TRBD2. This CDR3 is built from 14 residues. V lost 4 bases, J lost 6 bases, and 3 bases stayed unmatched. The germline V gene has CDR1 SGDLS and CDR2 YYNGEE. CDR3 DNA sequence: TGTGCCAGCAGCCTTAGCGGGAGGGTCAATGAGCAGTTCTTC. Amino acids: CASSLSGRVNEQFF.

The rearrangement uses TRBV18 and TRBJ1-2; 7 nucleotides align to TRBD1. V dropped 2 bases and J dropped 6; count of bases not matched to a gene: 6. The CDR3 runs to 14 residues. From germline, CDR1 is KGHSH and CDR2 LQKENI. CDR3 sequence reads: CASSPEGGGHGYTF. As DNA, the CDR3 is TGTGCCAGCTCACCAGAAGGAGGGGGCCATGGCTACACCTTC.

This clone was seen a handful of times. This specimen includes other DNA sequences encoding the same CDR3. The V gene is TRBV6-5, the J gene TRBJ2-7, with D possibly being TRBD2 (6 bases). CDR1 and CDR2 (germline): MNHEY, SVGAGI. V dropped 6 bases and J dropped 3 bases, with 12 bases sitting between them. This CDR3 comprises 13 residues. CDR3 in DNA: TGTGCCAGCAGACCTGGCGGGAACTACGAGCAGTACGTC. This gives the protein CASRPGGNYEQYV.

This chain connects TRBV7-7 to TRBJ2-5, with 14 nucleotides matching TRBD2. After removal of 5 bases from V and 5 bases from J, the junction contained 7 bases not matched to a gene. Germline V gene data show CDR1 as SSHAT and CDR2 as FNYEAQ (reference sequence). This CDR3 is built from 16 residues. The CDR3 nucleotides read TGTGCCAGCAGCCGGACTAGCGGGAGGTCCGGCGAGACCCAGTACTTC. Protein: CASSRTSGRSGETQYF.

The CDR3 coding sequence is TGCGCCAGCAGCCAAGGGAGACAGGATCGTCAGCCCCAGCATTTT. This translates into CASSQGRQDRQPQHF. The V and J genes are TRBV4-1 and TRBJ1-5, with D possibly matching TRBD1 (6 bases). Deletions cut 1 base from V and 6 bases from J, with 13 bases between. From germline, CDR1 is MGHRA and CDR2 YSYEKL. The CDR3 is made up of 15 amino acids.

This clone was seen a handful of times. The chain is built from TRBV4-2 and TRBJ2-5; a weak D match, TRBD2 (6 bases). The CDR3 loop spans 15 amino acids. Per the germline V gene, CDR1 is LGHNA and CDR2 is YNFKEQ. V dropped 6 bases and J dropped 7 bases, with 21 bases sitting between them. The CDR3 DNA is TGTGCCAGCAGTCAGAGCGGGCCCCATAGCGGGACCCAGTACTTC. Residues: CASSQSGPHSGTQYF.

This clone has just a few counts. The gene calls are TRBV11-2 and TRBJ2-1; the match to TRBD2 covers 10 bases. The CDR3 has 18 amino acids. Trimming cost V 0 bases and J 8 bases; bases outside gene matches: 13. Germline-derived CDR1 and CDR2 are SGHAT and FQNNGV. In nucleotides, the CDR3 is TGTGCCAGCAGCTTAGATCTTGTCCCTAGCGGGAGATTTTATGAGCAGTTCTTC. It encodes CASSLDLVPSGRFYEQFF.

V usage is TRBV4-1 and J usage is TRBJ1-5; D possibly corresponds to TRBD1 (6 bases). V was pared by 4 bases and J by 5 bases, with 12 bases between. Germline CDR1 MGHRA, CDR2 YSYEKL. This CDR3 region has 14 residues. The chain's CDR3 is CASSLQGGDQPQHF. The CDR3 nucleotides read TGCGCCAGCAGCCTACAGGGAGGGGATCAGCCCCAGCATTTT.

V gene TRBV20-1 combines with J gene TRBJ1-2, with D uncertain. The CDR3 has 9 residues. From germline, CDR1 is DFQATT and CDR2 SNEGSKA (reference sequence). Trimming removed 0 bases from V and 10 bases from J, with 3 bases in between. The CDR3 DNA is TGCAGTGCTAGAGATTACTACACCTTC. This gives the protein CSARDYYTF.